These 24 T cell receptor beta chains were all obtained from the same sample, sequenced in a study of breast tumors, draining lymph nodes, adjacent tissues. A single record per CDR3 protein comes from TCRdb applying MiXCR to the multiplex PCR reads. The sample carries 60,000 to 70,000 distinct CDR3 sequences, around 60% recorded once. The source material was breast tumor tissue. All receptors derive from a female donor with breast cancer. Some clones in this sample may be carry-over from other donors' samples.

This clonotype was seen repeatedly, ten times or more. V gene TRBV20-1 combines with J gene TRBJ2-5; 7 bases fit TRBD1. Trimming at V came to 3 bases and at J to 7 bases, leaving 11 bases not matched to a gene. CDR3 size: 14 residues. Looked up from germline, CDR1 is DFQATT and CDR2 is SNEGSKA (reference sequence). The CDR3: CSARGRGRVGTQYF. The CDR3 DNA reads as TGCAGTGCTAGGGGTAGGGGGCGCGTGGGGACCCAGTACTTC.

This clonotype appeared a single time. The conserved final phenylalanine or tryptophan is absent from the CDR3, which likely points to a read error. Because the CDR3's place on the DNA is in doubt, the DNA is left out and the CDR3 is given as listed by TCRdb. This chain uses TRBV5-4 with TRBJ1-3; TRBD1, the table's D call, was not compared with the DNA. CDR1 SGHNT and CDR2 YYREEE come from the germline V gene (reference sequence). From its first to its last residue, the CDR3 has 11 amino acids. This chain's CDR3 is CASSLAGTVRA.

The V and J genes are TRBV29-1 and TRBJ1-4, with D possibly being TRBD1 (6 bases). Germline values: CDR1 SQVTM, CDR2 ANQGSEA. There are 12 residues in the CDR3. Trimming stripped 6 bases from V and 8 bases from J, with 13 bases between. In DNA form, the CDR3 reads TGCAGCGTGGGGCAGGGGTACGAAAAACTGTTTTTT. Translating gives CSVGQGYEKLFF.

J is TRBJ2-3 and V is TRBV24-1; D gene unclear. Germline assignment: CDR1 KGHDR and CDR2 SFDVKD. V lost 5 bases and J lost 8, with 10 bases in between. The CDR3 runs to 12 residues. The CDR3 DNA sequence: TGTGCCACCAGTGGCGCAATGGGTACGCAGTATTTT. Translating gives CATSGAMGTQYF.

The chain employs TRBV30 and TRBJ2-7, with D possibly being TRBD1 or TRBD2 (5 bases each). CDR1 GTSNPN and CDR2 SVGIG come from the germline V gene (reference sequence). There are 13 residues in the CDR3. The V gene lost 1 base and the J gene lost 8 bases, with 15 bases spanning the gap. CDR3 DNA sequence: TGTGCCTGGAGTGCCCCCCGGGACGGGCAGCAGTACTTC. It yields the protein CAWSAPRDGQQYF. The whole variable domain, filled in from reference TRBV30 and TRBJ2-7, reads SQTIHQWPATLVQPVGSPLSLECTVEGTSNPNLYWYRQAAGRGLQLLFYSVGIGQISSEVPQNLSASRPQDRQFILSSKKLLLSDSGFYLCAWSAPRDGQQYFGPGTRLTVT.

The V call is TRBV7-3, the J call TRBJ2-5; perhaps TRBD2 as D (5 bases). Between the trimmed V and J ends, which lost 4 bases and 1 base, there was a span of 7 bases. Germline V CDR1 and CDR2: SGHTA, FQGTGA. This CDR3 is built from 13 residues. Here the CDR3 reads CASSSGVQETQYF. The CDR3 DNA reads TGTGCCAGCAGCTCCGGGGTCCAAGAGACCCAGTACTTC.

Only a few counts were recorded for this clonotype. Possible read error: a much larger clone is one base away. This chain connects TRBV6-5 to TRBJ1-2, with TRBD1 as a possible D gene (6 bases). Germline V gene lookup returns CDR1 MNHEY and CDR2 SVGAGI. The CDR3 consists of 14 residues. The germline V and J ends were trimmed by 5 bases and 8 bases, with 18 bases remaining between them. For the CDR3, the DNA is TGTGCCAGCAGTCACGTAGGGCAGGGGATCGGCTACACCTTC. This gives the protein CASSHVGQGIGYTF.

This clonotype appeared a few times. No DNA is shown, since the ends of the CDR3 on it are uncertain; the CDR3 is the one TCRdb lists. The rearrangement joins TRBV5-6 to TRBJ2-7; the D call of TRBD1 is as the table states it, not checked on the DNA. Including both end residues, the CDR3 is 20 amino acids long. Germline-derived CDR1 and CDR2 are SGHDT and YYEEEE. CDR3 region: CASSFYICSARATASYEQYF.

This clonotype occurred a few times. The rearrangement joins TRBV29-1 to TRBJ2-1; D is uncertain. CDR1 SQVTM and CDR2 ANQGSEA come from the germline V gene. The CDR3 runs to 14 residues. With 4 bases removed from V and 6 bases from J, the gap between germline ends came to 16 bases. The CDR3 DNA follows: TGCAGCGTTGTTTACTACTTAGGGCGCAATGAGCAGTTCTTC. Residues: CSVVYYLGRNEQFF.

This clonotype was seen many times. This rearrangement joins TRBV12-3 or TRBV12-4 to TRBJ1-3; no reliable D call. The V end was cut by 7 bases, the J end by 0 bases, with 13 bases between. The CDR3 covers 15 residues. CDR3 sequence reads: CASTIIGGSGNTIYF. DNA of the CDR3: TGTGCCAGCACCATCATTGGAGGCTCTGGAAACACCATATATTTT.

There are many counts of this clonotype. Compared with germline, one end of the junction differs, possibly owing to a read error. V gene TRBV4-2 combines with J gene TRBJ2-5, with TRBD2 identical over 8 bases. Germline CDR1 LGHNA, CDR2 YNFKEQ. The CDR3 runs 14 residues. CDR3 residues: CASSQAGGEEAQYF. The CDR3 coding sequence is TGTGCCAGCAGCCAAGCGGGAGGGGAAGAGGCCCAGTACTTC.

The chain has TRBV7-2 and TRBJ2-5; the D gene is possibly TRBD2 (6 bases). CDR1 SGHTA and CDR2 FQGNSA come from the germline V gene. Deletions cut 5 bases from V and 2 bases from J, with 12 bases between. The CDR3 spans 14 residues. CDR3 DNA: TGTGCCAGCAGCACCGCCCGGGGGCAAGAGACCCAGTACTTC. Translated: CASSTARGQETQYF.

This clonotype appeared many times. The V call is TRBV4-1, the J call TRBJ2-1, with 16 bases fitting TRBD2. Germline CDR1 and CDR2: MGHRA and YSYEKL. Losses at the gene ends were 4 bases for V and 8 bases for J; bases not matched to a gene: 8. The CDR3 sequence is 17 residues long. This chain's CDR3 is CASSRGTSGRAVDEQFF. CDR3 nucleotide sequence: TGCGCCAGCAGCCGAGGGACTAGCGGGAGGGCTGTCGATGAGCAGTTCTTC.

V gene TRBV7-9 combines with J gene TRBJ2-3, with D unresolved. This CDR3 region has 12 residues. Germline lookup yields CDR1 SEHNR and CDR2 FQNEAQ (reference sequence). V lost 1 base, J lost 7 bases, and 6 bases lay in between. The CDR3 nucleotides are TGTGCCAGCAGCTTAGGACAAAATACGCAGTATTTT. Its protein is CASSLGQNTQYF.

The chain employs TRBV6-6 and TRBJ1-2; 9 bases align to TRBD1. The J segment lost 8 bases and the V segment lost 6 bases, leaving 7 bases of the junction unmatched. The length of the CDR3 is 13 residues. Germline CDR1 and CDR2: MNHNY and SVGAGI (reference sequence). CDR3 in DNA: TGTGCCAGCAGAAAACAGGGGGCTGACGGCTACACCTTC. As protein: CASRKQGADGYTF.

Details on this clonotype: One end of the junction fails to match germline, which may point to a read error. The chain uses TRBV20-1 and TRBJ2-1; a possible D gene is TRBD2 (5 bases). This CDR3 is built from 10 residues. Germline CDR1 reads DFQATT; CDR2 reads SNEGSKA (reference sequence). The chain's CDR3 is CSARRDERFF. CDR3 nucleotides: TGCAGTGCTAGAAGGGATGAGCGGTTCTTT.

The rearrangement uses TRBV9 and TRBJ2-7; 10 bases fit TRBD1. V shed 0 bases, J shed 4 bases, and the junction held 7 bases outside the gene matches. This CDR3 has 16 residues. Germline CDR1 is SGDLS and CDR2 is YYNGEE. This chain's CDR3 is CASSVAAGGQGYEQYF. CDR3 nucleotide sequence: TGTGCCAGCAGCGTAGCCGCCGGGGGACAGGGGTACGAGCAGTACTTC.

The V call is TRBV29-1, the J call TRBJ2-3; 12 bases match TRBD2. V dropped 3 bases and J dropped 11; count of bases not matched to a gene: 21. The germline V gene encodes CDR1 SQVTM and CDR2 ANQGSEA. This CDR3 is 18 amino acids long. CDR3 sequence reads: CSVEIYETSGGGGDEQYF. For the CDR3, the DNA is TGCAGCGTTGAGATCTACGAGACTAGCGGGGGAGGGGGGGATGAGCAGTATTTT.

The sample holds many counts of this clonotype. The chain employs TRBV6-4 and TRBJ2-1, with 11 bases aligning to TRBD2. V was clipped by 5 bases and J by 9 bases; unmatched bases: 6. CDR3 length: 14 amino acids. Germline CDR1 and CDR2: MRHNA and SNTAGT. The CDR3 region has the DNA TGTGCCAGCAGTCCGACTAGCGGGGTTGGTGAGCAGTTCTTC. Protein: CASSPTSGVGEQFF.

At least ten counts were recorded for this clonotype. The V and J genes are TRBV6-1 and TRBJ1-6; 10 nucleotides match TRBD1. Germline V CDR1 and CDR2: MNHNS, SASEGT. V dropped 7 bases and J dropped 7; count of bases not matched to a gene: 4. The CDR3 covers 14 residues. In DNA, the CDR3 is TGTGCCAGCATCCGGGACAGGGGAAATTCACCCCTCCACTTT. It codes for CASIRDRGNSPLHF.

About this clonotype itself: An end of the junction differs from the germline gene, which may be a read error. V gene TRBV4-3 combines with J gene TRBJ2-1, with 9 bases aligning to TRBD2. The V gene's germline CDR1 is LGHNA and CDR2 YSLEER. There are 20 residues in the CDR3. The CDR3 DNA follows: TGCGCCAGCGGCCAAGATGGCCCCCCCCTTCGAGCGGGAGGTAGGCATGAGCAGTTCTTC. Translating it yields CASGQDGPPLRAGGRHEQFF.

The chain recombines TRBV20-1 with TRBJ1-2; D remains ambiguous. This CDR3 is built from 12 residues. Germline-derived CDR1 and CDR2 are DFQATT and SNEGSKA (reference sequence). V dropped 6 bases and J dropped 2 bases, with 10 bases sitting between them. In DNA, the CDR3 is TGCAGTGCCCCCGTGGAAAACTATGGCTACACCTTC. Translated: CSAPVENYGYTF.

This clonotype was found many times. The V call is TRBV18, the J call TRBJ2-3; perhaps TRBD2 as D (6 bases). The CDR3 extends over 16 amino acids. Germline CDR1 reads KGHSH; CDR2 reads LQKENI. The V end was cut by 4 bases, the J end by 4 bases, with 18 bases between. CDR3 sequence (DNA): TGTGCCAGCTCACTGATAGGGGCGGGAACGGCAGATACGCAGTATTTT. This codes for CASSLIGAGTADTQYF.

The V gene is TRBV11-2, the J gene TRBJ1-4, with D tentatively TRBD1 (6 bases). Germline V CDR1 and CDR2: SGHAT, FQNNGV. Deletions cut 4 bases from V and 2 bases from J, with 11 bases between. The CDR3 is 15 amino acids. The CDR3 DNA reads as TGTGCCAGCAGCTCCGGGGGGCTGACTAATGAAAAACTGTTTTTT. Residues: CASSSGGLTNEKLFF.